What follows are 2 T cell receptor beta chains derived from one specimen sequenced in a study of graft-versus-host responses after intestinal transplantation. TCRdb's table, derived via immunoSEQ multiplex PCR, lists solely in-frame clones and lacks some. Found here are around 100,000 clones, 85% to 95% of them singletons; the top ten hold approximately 1.2%. For these receptors, no antigen is known. Specimen: unstimulated CD8+ T cells sorted from spleen or lymph node cells, collected before transplant. Receptors were obtained from a human donor who was the organ donor for an intestinal transplant.

V is TRBV28 and J is TRBJ2-1; D may be TRBD1 (5 bases). V was shortened by 3 bases and J by 3 bases, with 21 bases between the two germline ends. The germline gives CDR1 MDHEN, CDR2 SYDVKM. This CDR3 is 18 amino acids long. Here the CDR3 DNA reads TGTGCCAGCAGTTTTATGGTTGTTAGACAGATTCACTACAATGAGCAGTTCTTC. Protein: CASSFMVVRQIHYNEQFF. Together with reference TRBV28 and TRBJ2-1, the CDR3 gives the full variable domain: DVKVTQSSRYLVKRTGEKVFLECVQDMDHENMFWYRQDPGLGLRLIYFSYDVKMKEKGDIPEGYSVSREKKERFSLILESASTNQTSMYLCASSFMVVRQIHYNEQFFGPGTRLTVL.

CDR3: CASSLTPRLGSSYNEQFF. The DNA for the CDR3 is TGTGCCAGCAGCTTAACCCCCAGGCTCGGGAGCTCCTACAATGAGCAGTTCTTC. This sequence joins TRBV7-2 and TRBJ2-1; TRBD2 is a possible D gene (6 bases). The V end lost 2 bases, the J end lost 0 bases, and 17 bases lay between the germline ends. In germline, CDR1 is SGHTA, CDR2 FQGNSA. This CDR3 comprises 18 residues.